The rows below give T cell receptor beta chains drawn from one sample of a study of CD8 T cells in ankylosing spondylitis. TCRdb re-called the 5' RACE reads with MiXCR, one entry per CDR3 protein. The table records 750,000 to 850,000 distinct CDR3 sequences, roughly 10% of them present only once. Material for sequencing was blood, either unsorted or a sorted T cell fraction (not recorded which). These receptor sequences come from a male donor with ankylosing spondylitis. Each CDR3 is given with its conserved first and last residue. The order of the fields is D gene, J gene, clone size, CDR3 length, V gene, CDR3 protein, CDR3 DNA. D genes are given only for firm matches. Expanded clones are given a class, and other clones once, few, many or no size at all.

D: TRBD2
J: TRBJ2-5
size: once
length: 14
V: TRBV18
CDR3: CASSPPRTSGTQYF
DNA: TGTGCCAGCTCACCACCAAGGACTAGCGGAACCCAGTACTTC

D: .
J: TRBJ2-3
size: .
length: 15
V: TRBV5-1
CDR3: CASRLDPISTDTQYF
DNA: TGCGCCAGCAGATTAGACCCTATTAGCACAGATACGCAGTATTTT

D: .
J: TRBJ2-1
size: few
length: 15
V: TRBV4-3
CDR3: CASSQEHGRDGEQFF
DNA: TGCGCCAGCAGCCAAGAGCATGGCCGGGATGGTGAGCAGTTCTTC

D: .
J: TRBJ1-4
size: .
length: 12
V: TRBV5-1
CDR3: CASSSRGRKLFF
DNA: TGCGCCAGCAGCTCCCGAGGCAGAAAACTGTTTTTT

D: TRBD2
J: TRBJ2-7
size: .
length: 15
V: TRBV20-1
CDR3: CSAGGQGLATYEQYF
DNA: TGCAGTGCAGGGGGCCAGGGACTAGCGACGTACGAGCAGTACTTC

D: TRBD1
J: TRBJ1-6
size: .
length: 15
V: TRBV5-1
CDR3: CASSFNRGPDSPLHF
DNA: TGCGCCAGCAGCTTCAACAGGGGGCCGGATTCACCCCTCCACTTT

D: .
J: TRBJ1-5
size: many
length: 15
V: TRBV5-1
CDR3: CASSLSGQENQPQHF
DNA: TGCGCCAGCAGCTTGAGTGGGCAGGAAAATCAGCCCCAGCATTTT

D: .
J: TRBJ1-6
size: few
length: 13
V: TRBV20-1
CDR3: CSGREGGEPTLHF
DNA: TGCAGTGGTAGAGAGGGAGGCGAGCCCACCCTCCACTTT

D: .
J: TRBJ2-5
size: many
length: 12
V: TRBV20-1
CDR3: CSAYPAQETQYF
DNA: TGCAGTGCGTACCCGGCACAAGAGACCCAGTACTTC

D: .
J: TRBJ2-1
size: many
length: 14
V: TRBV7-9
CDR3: CASSLAGARNEQFF
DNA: TGTGCCAGCAGCTTAGCGGGAGCGCGAAATGAGCAGTTCTTC

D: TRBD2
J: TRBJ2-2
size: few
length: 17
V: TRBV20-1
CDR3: CSARGGLAEYPTGELFF
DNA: TGCAGTGCTAGAGGAGGACTAGCGGAATACCCCACCGGGGAGCTGTTTTTT